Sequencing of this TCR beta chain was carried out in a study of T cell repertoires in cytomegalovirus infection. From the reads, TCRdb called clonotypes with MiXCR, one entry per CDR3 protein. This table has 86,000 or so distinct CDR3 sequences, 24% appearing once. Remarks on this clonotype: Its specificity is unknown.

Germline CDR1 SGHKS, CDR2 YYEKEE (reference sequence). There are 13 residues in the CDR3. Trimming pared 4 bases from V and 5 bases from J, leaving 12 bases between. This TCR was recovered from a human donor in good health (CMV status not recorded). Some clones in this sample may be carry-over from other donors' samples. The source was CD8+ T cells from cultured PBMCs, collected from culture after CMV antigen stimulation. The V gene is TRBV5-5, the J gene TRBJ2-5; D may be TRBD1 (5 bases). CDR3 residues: CASSPDRRETQYF. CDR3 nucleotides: TGTGCCAGCAGCCCCGACAGACGGGAGACCCAGTACTTC.